This T cell receptor beta chain is from a study of regulatory T cells in long-lasting Graves disease. Study findings and constraints: TRBV28, TRBJ1-2 and TRBJ2-5 were favored in persistent disease.

Regarding time point: newly diagnosed GD, antithyroid drugs for less than 3 months. Isolated PBMC RNA provided the starting material for the TCR library. V was pared by 2 bases and J by 3 bases, with 8 bases of the junction left unmatched. The germline V gene has CDR1 SGHRS and CDR2 YFSETQ. The CDR3 contains 17 residues. This clonotype appeared many times. Its antigen is still unknown. Library construction for TCR beta used iRepertoire HTBI primers and Arm-PCR of CDR3 regions. TCRdb analysed the multiplex PCR reads with MiXCR anew, one entry per CDR3 protein. The top ten clones hold about 20% of a sample with hundreds of thousands of distinct CDR3 sequences, around a sixth of them seen once.

The chain has TRBV5-1 and TRBJ1-1, with TRBD1 identical over 12 bases. The sequenced sample was peripheral blood mononuclear cells (PBMCs), obtained at new diagnosis, from a patient treated with antithyroid drugs. The source is a female donor with Graves disease. The CDR3 is CASSFRDRGRGDTEAFF. CDR3 nucleotides: TGCGCCAGCAGCTTCCGGGACAGGGGGCGCGGGGACACTGAAGCTTTCTTT.